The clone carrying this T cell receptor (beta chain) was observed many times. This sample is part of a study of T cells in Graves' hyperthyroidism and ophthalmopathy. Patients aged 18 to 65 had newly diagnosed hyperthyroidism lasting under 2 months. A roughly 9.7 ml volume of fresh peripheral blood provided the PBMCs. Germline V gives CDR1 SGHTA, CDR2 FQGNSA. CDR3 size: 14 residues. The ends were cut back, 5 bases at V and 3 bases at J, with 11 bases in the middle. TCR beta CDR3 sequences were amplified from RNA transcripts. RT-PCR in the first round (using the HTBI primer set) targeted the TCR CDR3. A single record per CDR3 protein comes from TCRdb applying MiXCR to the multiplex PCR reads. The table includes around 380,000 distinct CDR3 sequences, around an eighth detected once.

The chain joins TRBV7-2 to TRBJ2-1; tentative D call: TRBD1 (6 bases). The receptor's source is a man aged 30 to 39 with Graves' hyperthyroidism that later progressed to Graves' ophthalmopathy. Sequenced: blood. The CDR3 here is CASSPGQSYNEQFF. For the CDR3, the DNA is TGTGCCAGCAGCCCAGGACAGAGCTACAATGAGCAGTTCTTC.